This T cell receptor beta chain came from a study of shared clonotypes between healthy human individuals. CD45RO negativity and positive selection for CCR7 defined naive CD8 cells, a population that excluded terminally differentiated effector memory CD45RA+ cells. The germline gives CDR1 SEHNR, CDR2 FQNEAQ (reference sequence). The CDR3 contains 15 residues. With 0 bases removed from V and 2 bases from J, the gap between germline ends came to 11 bases. Here immunoSEQ multiplex PCR was the method, and the copy in TCRdb shows in-frame clones only, minus some. The repertoire includes hundreds of thousands of clones, about 98% of them detected once, and 0.3% sits in the top ten.

The chain is built from TRBV7-9 and TRBJ2-7; no clear D. The TCR sequence derives from a man aged 25-45 years in good health. Material for sequencing was naive CD8+ T cells sorted from blood. The CDR3 DNA follows: TGTGCCAGCAGCTTAGCGGGCCTATTGGCCTACGAGCAGTACTTC. Its protein product is CASSLAGLLAYEQYF.